This T cell receptor (beta chain) originates from a study of prognosis after radiotherapy for stage I lung cancer. Study context: Individuals diagnosed with stage I non-small cell lung cancer underwent enrollment between 2018 and January 2019. Patients received 3 to 5 SBRT fractions with a biologically effective dose of at least 100 Gy.

Trimming removed 6 bases from V and 3 bases from J, with 11 bases in between. The CDR3 totals 13 residues. There are many counts of this clonotype. With two-round multiplex PCR, TCR beta CDR3 sequences were amplified from genomic DNA. First-round PCR amplification was performed with primers specific to each TRBV and TRBJ gene. Universal primers drove the second round of PCR amplification. TCRdb re-analysed the multiplex PCR reads in MiXCR, keeping a single row per CDR3 protein. Here the sample spans 25,000 to 30,000 distinct CDR3 sequences, less than 35% being singletons. The chain recombines TRBV12-3 or TRBV12-4 with TRBJ1-1; D is uncertain. The origin of this receptor is a donor aged 50 or older with non-small cell lung cancer. The sample consisted of PBMCs, taken before or after stereotactic body radiation therapy (not recorded which). CDR3 loop: CASSKTIDTEAFF. The CDR3 coding sequence is TGTGCCAGCAGCAAAACAATCGACACTGAAGCTTTCTTT.